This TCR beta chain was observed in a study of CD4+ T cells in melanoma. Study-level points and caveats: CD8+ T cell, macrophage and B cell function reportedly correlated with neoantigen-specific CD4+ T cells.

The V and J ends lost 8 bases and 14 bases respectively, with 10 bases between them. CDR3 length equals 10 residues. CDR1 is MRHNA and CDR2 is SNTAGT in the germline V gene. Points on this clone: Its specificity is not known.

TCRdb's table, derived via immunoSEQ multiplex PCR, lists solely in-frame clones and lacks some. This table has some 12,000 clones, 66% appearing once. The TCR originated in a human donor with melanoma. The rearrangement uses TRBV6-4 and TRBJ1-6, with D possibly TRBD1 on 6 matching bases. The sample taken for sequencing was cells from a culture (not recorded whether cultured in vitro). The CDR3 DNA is TGTGCCAGCCCAAGACAGGCCCTCCACTTT. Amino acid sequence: CASPRQALHF.